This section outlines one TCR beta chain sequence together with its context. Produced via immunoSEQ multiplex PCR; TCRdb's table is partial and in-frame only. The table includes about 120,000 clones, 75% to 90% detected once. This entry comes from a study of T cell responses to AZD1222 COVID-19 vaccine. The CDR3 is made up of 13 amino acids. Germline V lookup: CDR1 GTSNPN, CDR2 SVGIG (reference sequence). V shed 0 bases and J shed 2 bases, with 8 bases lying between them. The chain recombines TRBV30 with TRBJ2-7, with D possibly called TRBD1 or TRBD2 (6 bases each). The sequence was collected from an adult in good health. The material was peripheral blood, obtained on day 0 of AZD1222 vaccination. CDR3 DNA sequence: TGTGCCTGGAGTGTGGAGGGGGCCTACGAGCAGTACTTC. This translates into CAWSVEGAYEQYF.